These T cell receptor beta chains were read from a single sample in a study of T-cell reconstitution after alpha-beta-depleted transplantation in children. TCRdb reprocessed the PCR reads via MiXCR and lists one record per CDR3 protein. The data hold 200,000 or so distinct CDR3 sequences, with roughly 6% observed a single time. This material consisted of PBMCs, taken before TCRalphabeta/CD19-depleted stem cell transplant. The receptors originated from a girl under three years old with combined immunodeficiency, due to receive a stem cell transplant. Each CDR3 is given with its conserved first and last residue. A D gene is named only where the DNA matches it firmly. Rows may omit the clone size; those that give it use once, few, many or a size class.

v_call	clone_size	j_call	d_call	cdr3_aa	cdr3_nt
TRBV7-2	many	TRBJ2-7	TRBD1	CASSLRDSTYEQYF	TGTGCCAGCAGCTTAAGGGACAGCACTTACGAGCAGTACTTC
TRBV13	many	TRBJ2-1	TRBD2	CASSPTGTSGSNEQFF	TGTGCCAGCAGTCCCACCGGGACTAGCGGGAGCAATGAGCAGTTCTTC
TRBV29-1	many	TRBJ1-3	NA	CSVEIRNTIYF	TGCAGCGTTGAGATCCGAAACACCATATATTTT
TRBV28	many	TRBJ2-3	TRBD2	CASSPLRLRLAGTDTQYF	TGTGCCAGCAGTCCCCTACGACTGAGACTAGCGGGAACAGATACGCAGTATTTT
TRBV4-2	many	TRBJ2-2	NA	CASSQGWRGELFF	TGTGCCAGCAGCCAAGGGTGGCGCGGGGAGCTGTTTTTT
TRBV7-9	many	TRBJ2-1	NA	CASSTSEGGVIYNEQFF	TGTGCCAGCAGCACGTCCGAGGGGGGGGTGATATACAATGAGCAGTTCTTC
TRBV20-1	many	TRBJ2-6	NA	CSASTIVQGSNVLTF	TGCAGTGCTAGTACCATAGTTCAGGGTTCCAACGTCCTGACTTTC
TRBV5-1	many	TRBJ1-2	NA	CASSQDGPAGYTF	TGCGCCAGCAGCCAAGACGGACCAGCGGGCTACACCTTC
TRBV29-1	many	TRBJ2-1	NA	CSVERTPWDEQFF	TGCAGCGTTGAACGGACACCCTGGGATGAGCAGTTCTTC
TRBV29-1	many	TRBJ2-2	TRBD1	CSVTGTGGTGELFF	TGCAGCGTTACCGGGACAGGGGGCACCGGGGAGCTGTTTTTT
TRBV7-8	many	TRBJ2-2	TRBD2	CASSDDSGGATGELFF	TGTGCCAGCAGCGACGATAGCGGGGGGGCGACCGGGGAGCTGTTTTTT
TRBV24-1	many	TRBJ2-3	NA	CATRSADTQYF	TGTGCCACCAGGTCGGCAGATACGCAGTATTTT
TRBV29-1	many	TRBJ2-1	TRBD1	CSLPGQGVNEQFF	TGCAGCCTACCGGGACAGGGAGTCAATGAGCAGTTCTTC
TRBV20-1	many	TRBJ2-1	TRBD2	CSARRREGPNEQFF	TGCAGTGCTAGGAGGCGGGAGGGCCCCAATGAGCAGTTCTTC
TRBV5-6	many	TRBJ1-5	NA	CASSAVGGNQPQHF	TGTGCCAGCAGCGCCGTCGGGGGCAATCAGCCCCAGCATTTT
TRBV5-4	many	TRBJ2-3	NA	CASSLRGGRGDTQYF	TGTGCCAGCAGCTTGCGCGGGGGCCGCGGGGATACGCAGTATTTT
TRBV24-1	many	TRBJ2-5	TRBD1	CATSVLGTGGQETQYF	TGTGCCACCAGTGTCCTCGGGACAGGAGGCCAAGAGACCCAGTACTTC
TRBV4-2	many	TRBJ2-1	TRBD2	CASSQDILLAGGPYNEQFF	TGTGCCAGCAGCCAAGATATCCTCCTAGCGGGGGGTCCCTACAATGAGCAGTTCTTC
TRBV4-2	many	TRBJ2-1	TRBD2	CASSQVLAGGTYNEQFF	TGTGCCAGCAGCCAGGTTCTAGCGGGAGGAACCTACAATGAGCAGTTCTTC
TRBV11-1	many	TRBJ2-4	TRBD1	CASSFDSTGEGTKNIQYF	TGTGCCAGCAGCTTCGATTCGACAGGGGAAGGGACCAAAAACATTCAGTACTTC
TRBV7-6	many	TRBJ2-3	TRBD2	CASSFGLAGGPDTQYF	TGTGCCAGCAGCTTCGGACTAGCGGGGGGGCCAGATACGCAGTATTTT
TRBV9	many	TRBJ2-3	NA	CASSGPYGTSTDTQYF	TGTGCCAGCAGCGGGCCCTACGGAACTAGCACAGATACGCAGTATTTT
TRBV11-3	few	TRBJ2-1	TRBD2	CASSLDLAGYYNEQFF	TGTGCCAGCAGCTTAGATCTAGCGGGGTACTACAATGAGCAGTTCTTC
TRBV19	many	TRBJ1-5	NA	CASSPWAAGGNQPQHF	TGTGCCAGTAGTCCTTGGGCGGCCGGTGGCAATCAGCCCCAGCATTTT
TRBV28	many	TRBJ2-2	NA	CASSLIYGPNTGELFF	TGTGCCAGCAGTTTAATCTACGGCCCGAACACCGGGGAGCTGTTTTTT
TRBV6-5	many	TRBJ2-7	NA	CASSYLGQLPYEQYF	TGTGCCAGCAGTTACCTAGGGCAGCTCCCCTACGAGCAGTACTTC
TRBV5-8	few	TRBJ2-3	TRBD2	CASSSGLAGRQDTQYF	TGTGCCAGCAGCTCCGGACTAGCGGGTAGACAAGATACGCAGTATTTT
TRBV5-6	NA	TRBJ1-1	NA	CASSSWGFMNTEAFF	TGTGCCAGCAGCTCTTGGGGATTCATGAACACTGAAGCTTTCTTT
TRBV19	many	TRBJ2-7	NA	CASSIGRNYEQYF	TGTGCCAGTAGTATAGGACGTAACTACGAGCAGTACTTC
TRBV5-4	many	TRBJ2-7	NA	CASSLMRGQWAYEQYF	TGTGCCAGCAGCTTGATGCGCGGACAGTGGGCCTACGAGCAGTACTTC
TRBV5-1	many	TRBJ2-7	NA	CASSLEGAREQYF	TGCGCCAGCAGCTTGGAAGGGGCACGGGAGCAGTACTTC
TRBV6-5	many	TRBJ2-1	NA	CASGQTFGEQFF	TGTGCCAGCGGCCAGACGTTTGGTGAGCAGTTCTTC
TRBV18	NA	TRBJ1-6	NA	CASSPTYNSPLHF	TGTGCCAGCTCACCAACTTATAATTCACCCCTCCACTTT
TRBV4-1	many	TRBJ1-1	NA	CASSVSWAVEAFF	TGCGCCAGCAGCGTCAGTTGGGCTGTGGAAGCTTTCTTT
TRBV20-1	many	TRBJ2-5	TRBD2	CSAFLAGLGETQYF	TGCAGTGCGTTCTTAGCGGGGTTGGGGGAGACCCAGTACTTC
TRBV4-2	few	TRBJ2-1	TRBD2	CASSQDTGLGAGSIDEQFF	TGTGCCAGCAGCCAAGATACCGGGTTAGGAGCGGGATCTATCGATGAGCAGTTCTTC
TRBV18	many	TRBJ2-3	NA	CASSPSDTQYF	TGTGCCAGCTCACCATCAGATACGCAGTATTTT
TRBV3-1	many	TRBJ2-5	NA	CASSQEFETQYF	TGTGCCAGCAGCCAAGAATTCGAGACCCAGTACTTC
TRBV20-1	many	TRBJ2-5	NA	CSAKVWSTGQQETQYF	TGCAGTGCTAAGGTGTGGAGTACGGGACAACAAGAGACCCAGTACTTC
TRBV6-2/TRBV6-3	many	TRBJ2-2	NA	CASSYPITYRADTGELFF	TGTGCCAGCAGTTACCCGATAACCTACAGGGCGGACACCGGGGAGCTGTTTTTT
TRBV7-2	many	TRBJ2-7	TRBD2	CASSLGLAGDYEQYF	TGTGCCAGCAGCTTAGGGCTAGCGGGAGACTACGAGCAGTACTTC
TRBV4-3	NA	TRBJ1-1	NA	CASSQVGEVRTEAFF	TGCGCCAGCAGCCAAGTAGGGGAAGTGCGCACTGAAGCTTTCTTT
TRBV18	many	TRBJ2-7	NA	CASSIPGRLTYEQYF	TGTGCCAGCTCAATTCCGGGACGCCTGACCTACGAGCAGTACTTC
TRBV20-1	many	TRBJ1-5	NA	CSVNRVNQPQHF	TGCAGTGTCAACAGAGTCAATCAGCCCCAGCATTTT
TRBV11-2	many	TRBJ2-3	TRBD1	CASSSDPGQPKITDTQYF	TGTGCCAGCAGCTCCGACCCGGGACAGCCAAAAATCACAGATACGCAGTATTTT
TRBV6-4	many	TRBJ2-1	NA	CASSDSIGSYNEQFF	TGTGCCAGCAGTGACTCGATTGGGTCCTACAATGAGCAGTTCTTC